One and the same sample provided the 13 T cell receptor beta chains below, sequenced in a study of graft-versus-host responses after intestinal transplantation. Profiling relied on immunoSEQ multiplex PCR, and the TCRdb table lists in-frame clones only, not all of them. The sample carries about 15,000 clones, around 70% recorded once. The graft tissue was processed, and this released both intraepithelial and lamina propria lymphocytes. The sample was ileum tissue, taken 14 days after transplant. Receptors originate from a human patient who received an intestinal transplant, so some T cells may come from the graft donor.

This clone occurred a few times. This chain uses TRBV6-1 with TRBJ1-3; D is perhaps TRBD1 (5 bases). V gave up 5 bases and J gave up 2 bases, with 7 bases separating them. The length of the CDR3 is 13 residues. The germline V gene has CDR1 MNHNS and CDR2 SASEGT. The CDR3 is CASSQGPGNTIYF. The CDR3 DNA reads as TGTGCCAGCAGTCAGGGACCTGGAAACACCATATATTTT.

This clone was seen a handful of times. This rearrangement joins TRBV4-1 to TRBJ1-1; D not certain. CDR1 and CDR2 (germline): MGHRA, YSYEKL. The CDR3 is made up of 15 amino acids. V lost 2 bases and J 2 bases, leaving 12 bases between the germline ends. The CDR3: CASSQTLQPNTEAFF. CDR3 DNA sequence: TGCGCCAGCAGCCAAACACTACAGCCCAACACTGAAGCTTTCTTT.

This clone was seen only a few times. The rearrangement links TRBV7-6 to TRBJ1-1; tentatively, D is TRBD1 (5 bases). The length of the CDR3 is 14 residues. The V gene lost 1 base and the J gene lost 1 base, with 7 bases spanning the gap. Looked up from germline, CDR1 is SGHVS and CDR2 is FNYEAQ. The CDR3 DNA is TGTGCCAGCAGCTTAGATGGGGGGAACACTGAAGCTTTCTTT. It specifies CASSLDGGNTEAFF.

J is TRBJ1-4 and V is TRBV6-5; TRBD1 is a possible D gene (5 bases). CDR1 is MNHEY and CDR2 is SVGAGI in the germline V gene. The CDR3 runs to 13 residues. Trimming shortened V by 6 bases and J by 5 bases, and 10 bases separated the two germline ends. The CDR3: CASRLGGNEKLFF. The CDR3 DNA reads as TGTGCCAGCAGGCTCGGGGGGAATGAAAAACTGTTTTTT.

The chain couples TRBV18 to TRBJ2-3; 14 positions match TRBD2. The J segment lost 0 bases and the V segment lost 3 bases, leaving 2 bases of the junction unmatched. Germline loops: CDR1 KGHSH, CDR2 LQKENI. The CDR3 length is 17 residues. In DNA form, the CDR3 reads TGTGCCAGCTCACCGAGGACTAGCGGGGGGAGCACAGATACGCAGTATTTT. It is translated as CASSPRTSGGSTDTQYF.

V gene TRBV6-1 combines with J gene TRBJ2-7; the D call may be TRBD1 or TRBD2 (5 bases each). V gave up 8 bases and J gave up 3 bases, with 11 bases separating them. The CDR3 is made up of 12 amino acids. Germline V lookup: CDR1 MNHNS, CDR2 SASEGT. For the CDR3, the DNA is TGTGCCAGCGGGAGAACAGGCTACGAGCAGTACTTC. As protein: CASGRTGYEQYF.

The chain recombines TRBV5-6 with TRBJ2-7, with 7 bases aligning to TRBD2. There are 14 residues in the CDR3. Looked up from germline, CDR1 is SGHDT and CDR2 is YYEEEE. V lost 3 bases, J lost 4 bases, and 7 bases stayed unmatched. In DNA, the CDR3 is TGTGCCAGCAGCTCCACTAGCGCCCTTTACGAGCAGTACTTC. Protein product: CASSSTSALYEQYF.

This clone was seen only a few times. The chain joins TRBV5-8 to TRBJ1-1; D is perhaps TRBD1 (5 bases). The CDR3 covers 15 residues. Germline V gives CDR1 SGHTS, CDR2 YDEGEE. V shed 3 bases and J shed 4 bases, with 16 bases lying between them. CDR3 DNA sequence: TGTGCCAGCAGCTCGTCCGGGACGTGGGCCACTGAAGCTTTCTTT. Amino acid sequence: CASSSSGTWATEAFF.

The chain recombines TRBV6-4 with TRBJ1-5; tentative D call: TRBD1 (5 bases). The CDR3 is 17 residues long. The germline V and J ends were trimmed by 2 bases and 1 base, with 15 bases remaining between them. The germline gives CDR1 MRHNA, CDR2 SNTAGT. CDR3 in amino acids: CASSDRDPLRSNQPQHF. The DNA for the CDR3 is TGTGCCAGCAGTGACCGGGACCCTCTCCGGAGCAATCAGCCCCAGCATTTT.

The rearrangement links TRBV6-5 to TRBJ2-2, with a tentative D call TRBD1 (5 bases). V was pared by 1 base and J by 8 bases, with 8 bases between. Per the germline V gene, CDR1 is MNHEY and CDR2 is SVGAGI. The CDR3 runs 13 residues. CDR3 sequence: CASSYFREGELFF. The CDR3 DNA reads as TGTGCCAGCAGTTACTTCAGGGAAGGGGAGCTGTTTTTT.

The chain is built from TRBV19 and TRBJ2-1; 7 bases agree with TRBD2. This CDR3 has 18 residues. V trimming: 3 bases; J trimming: 4 bases; junction bases outside the gene matches: 15. CDR1 LNHDA and CDR2 SQIVND come from the germline V gene (reference sequence). CDR3: CASSIGAGELLSYNEQFF. DNA for the CDR3: TGTGCCAGTAGTATTGGTGCGGGAGAACTCTTGAGTTACAATGAGCAGTTCTTC. Full variable domain (missing parts from reference TRBV19 and TRBJ2-1): DGGITQSPKYLFRKEGQNVTLSCEQNLNHDAMYWYRQDPGQGLRLIYYSQIVNDFQKGDIAEGYSVSREKKESFPLTVTSAQKNPTAFYLCASSIGAGELLSYNEQFFGPGTRLTVL.

J is TRBJ2-3 and V is TRBV2; 9 bases are shared with TRBD1. V shed 5 bases, J shed 0 bases, and the junction held 6 bases outside the gene matches. Germline assignment: CDR1 SNHLY and CDR2 FYNNEI. The length of the CDR3 is 16 residues. CDR3 coding DNA: TGTGCCAGCAGTCCCGGGACAGGGTCGAGCACAGATACGCAGTATTTT. Its translation: CASSPGTGSSTDTQYF.

The chain couples TRBV28 to TRBJ1-4, with a possible D match to TRBD1 (5 bases). The CDR3 sequence is 13 residues long. Trimming pared 4 bases from V and 6 bases from J, leaving 9 bases between. CDR1 is MDHEN and CDR2 is SYDVKM in the germline V gene. CDR3: CASSSQGDEKLFF. CDR3 DNA: TGTGCCAGCAGTTCGCAGGGTGATGAAAAACTGTTTTTT.